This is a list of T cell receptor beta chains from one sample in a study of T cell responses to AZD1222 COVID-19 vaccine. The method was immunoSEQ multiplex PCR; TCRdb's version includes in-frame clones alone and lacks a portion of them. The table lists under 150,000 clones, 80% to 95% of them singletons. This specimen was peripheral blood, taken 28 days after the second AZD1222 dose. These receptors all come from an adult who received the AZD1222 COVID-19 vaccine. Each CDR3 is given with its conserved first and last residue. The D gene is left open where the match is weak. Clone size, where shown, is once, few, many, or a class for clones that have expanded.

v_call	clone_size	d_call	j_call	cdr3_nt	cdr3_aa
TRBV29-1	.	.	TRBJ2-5	TGCAGCACGCGGGCGGGACAGGAGACCCAGTACTTC	CSTRAGQETQYF
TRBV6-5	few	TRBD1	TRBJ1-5	TGTGCCAGCAACAGGGGGGGACAGGGGAATCAGCCCCAGCATTTT	CASNRGGQGNQPQHF
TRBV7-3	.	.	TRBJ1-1	TGTGCCAGCAAGGCCGGGGCAAAGGGAGAAGCTTTCTTT	CASKAGAKGEAFF
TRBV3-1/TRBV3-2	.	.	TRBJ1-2	TGTGCCAGCAGCCAAGGTTTAGGTGGCTACACCTTC	CASSQGLGGYTF
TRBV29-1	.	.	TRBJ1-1	TGCAGCGTTGATGGCAGGGAAACTGAAGCTTTCTTT	CSVDGRETEAFF
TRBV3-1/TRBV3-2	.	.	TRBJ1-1	TGTGCCAGCAGCCAAGACCCTCAGAACACTGAAGCTTTCTTT	CASSQDPQNTEAFF
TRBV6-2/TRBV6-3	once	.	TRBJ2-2	TGTGCCAGCAGTTACTCGAACACCGGGGAGCTGTTTTTT	CASSYSNTGELFF
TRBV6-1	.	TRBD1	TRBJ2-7	TGTGCCAGCAGTGAATGGACAGGGGGCAACGAGCAGTACTTC	CASSEWTGGNEQYF
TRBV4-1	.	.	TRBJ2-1	TGCGCCGGCAGCCAAGATTACGGCGAGCAGTTCTTC	CAGSQDYGEQFF
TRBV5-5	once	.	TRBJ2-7	TGTGCCAGCAGCTGGACACCACCTGGGGAGCAGTACTTC	CASSWTPPGEQYF
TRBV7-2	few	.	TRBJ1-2	TGTGCCAGCTCTCCCCTGTCGGGCCCCGTCTATGGCTACACCTTC	CASSPLSGPVYGYTF
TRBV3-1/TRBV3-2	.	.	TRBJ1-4	TGTGCCAGCAGCCAACGGGGAACTAATGAAAAACTGTTTTTT	CASSQRGTNEKLFF
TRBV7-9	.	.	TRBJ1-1	TGTGCCAGCAGCTTATACAGGTCGAACACTGAAGCTTTCTTT	CASSLYRSNTEAFF
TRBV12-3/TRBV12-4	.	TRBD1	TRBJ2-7	TGTGCCAGCAGTTTGGGGACAGACTACGAGCAGTACTTC	CASSLGTDYEQYF
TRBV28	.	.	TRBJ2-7	TGTGCCAGCACCAACCCTTCACCTTACGAGCAGTACTTC	CASTNPSPYEQYF
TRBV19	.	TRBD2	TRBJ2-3	TGTGCCAGTAGTATAGCCAGCGGGGGGGCAGATACGCAGTATTTT	CASSIASGGADTQYF
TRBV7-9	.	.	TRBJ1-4	TGTGCCAGCAGCCGGATAGGGGCTAATGAAAAACTGTTTTTT	CASSRIGANEKLFF
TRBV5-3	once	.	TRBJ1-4	TGTGCCAGAATTAACCCGGACAGACTACTAATAGCCCATGAAAAACTGTTTTTT	CARINPDRLLIAHEKLFF
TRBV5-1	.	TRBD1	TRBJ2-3	TGCGCCAGCAGCCCGGGACAGCTACACACAGATACGCAGTATTTT	CASSPGQLHTDTQYF
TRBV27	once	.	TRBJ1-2	TGTGCCAGCAGATTTCTCGATAAGGGGTATGGCTACACCTTC	CASRFLDKGYGYTF
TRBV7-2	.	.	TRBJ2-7	TGTGCCAGCAGCTTACCGGCGAGCTACGAGCAGTACTTC	CASSLPASYEQYF
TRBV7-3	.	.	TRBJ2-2	TGTGCCAGCAGCCCCCAAGGGAACACCGGGGAGCTGTTTTTT	CASSPQGNTGELFF
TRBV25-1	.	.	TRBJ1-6	TGTGCCAGCAGTGTATCGGGCTTGAATTCACCCCTCCACTTT	CASSVSGLNSPLHF
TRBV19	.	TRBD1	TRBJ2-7	TGTGCCAGTAGTAGCCCTTGGGACAGCTCCTACGAGCAGTACTTC	CASSSPWDSSYEQYF
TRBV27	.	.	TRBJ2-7	TGTGCCAGCCGACGGGACACCTACTCCTACGAGCAGTACTTC	CASRRDTYSYEQYF
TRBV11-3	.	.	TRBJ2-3	TGTGCCAGCAGCTTAGGACAAGTAGCGCGCACAGATACGCAGTATTTT	CASSLGQVARTDTQYF
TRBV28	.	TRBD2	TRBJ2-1	TGTGCCAGCAGCCTTTTAGCGGGAGGGAGGCGAGAGCAGTTCTTC	CASSLLAGGRREQFF
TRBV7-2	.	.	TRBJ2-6	TGTGCCAGCAGCCCCGAATGGGCAGCTGGGGCCAACGTCCTGACTTTC	CASSPEWAAGANVLTF
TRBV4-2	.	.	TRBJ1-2	TGTGCCAGCAGCCCACTGCCGACTGGGGCTCGTGGCTACACCTTC	CASSPLPTGARGYTF
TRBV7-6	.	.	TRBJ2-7	TGTGCCAGCAGCTTAGGCGCAGTGCCAAGCTCCTACGAGCAGTACTTC	CASSLGAVPSSYEQYF
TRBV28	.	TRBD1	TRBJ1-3	TGTGCCAGCAGTCAGGGGGCTTCGGGAAACACCATATATTTT	CASSQGASGNTIYF
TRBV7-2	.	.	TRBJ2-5	TGTGCCAGCAGGCTAGGGCTCGGGTCGGGGGCTTGGACCCAGTACTTC	CASRLGLGSGAWTQYF
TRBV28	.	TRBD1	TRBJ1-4	TGTGCCAGCAGTCCGACAGGGGGCTATGAAAAACTGTTTTTT	CASSPTGGYEKLFF
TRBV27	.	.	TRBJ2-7	TGTGCCAGCAGTTTAGAGGCGGGGCCCTACGAGCAGTACTTC	CASSLEAGPYEQYF
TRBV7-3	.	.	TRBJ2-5	TGTGCCAGCAGCAAGACTAGGGAAGAGACCCAGTACTTC	CASSKTREETQYF
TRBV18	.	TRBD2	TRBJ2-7	TGTGCCAGCTCACCTCTGGCTAGCGGGATCGACGAGCAGTACTTC	CASSPLASGIDEQYF
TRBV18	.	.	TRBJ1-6	TGTGCCAGCTCACCAACAGCAGATAATTCACCCCTCCACTTT	CASSPTADNSPLHF
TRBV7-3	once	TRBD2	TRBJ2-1	TGTGCCAGCAGCTTATTAGCGGGGTCTGATGAGCAGTTCTTC	CASSLLAGSDEQFF
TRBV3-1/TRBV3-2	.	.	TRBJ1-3	TGTGCCAGCAGCCAAGATCTCCAGGAATTCTCTGGAAACACCATATATTTT	CASSQDLQEFSGNTIYF
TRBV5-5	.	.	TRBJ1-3	TGTGCCAGCAGCTTGCGGCCAGGGAAAACTTTAGCATCTGGAAACACCATATATTTT	CASSLRPGKTLASGNTIYF
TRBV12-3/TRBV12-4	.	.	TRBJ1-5	TGTGCCAGCAGTTTAGAAGGAGATCAGCCCCAGCATTTT	CASSLEGDQPQHF
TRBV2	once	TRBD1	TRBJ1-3	TGTGCCAGCAGGTTCGGGACAGACTCTGGAAACACCATATATTTT	CASRFGTDSGNTIYF
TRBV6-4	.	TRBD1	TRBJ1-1	TGTGCCAGCAGTCGCGACAGGGGAAGTGCTGAAGCTTTCTTT	CASSRDRGSAEAFF
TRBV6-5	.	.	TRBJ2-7	TGTGCCAGCAGTTTGGGGTTCTACGAGCAGTACTTC	CASSLGFYEQYF
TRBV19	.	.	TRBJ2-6	TGTGCCAGTAGTACCCGGTTACTAGCCTCTGGGGCCAACGTCCTGACTTTC	CASSTRLLASGANVLTF
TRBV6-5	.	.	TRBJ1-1	TGTGCCAGCAGTTCGACGGACAGCGAAGCTTTCTTT	CASSSTDSEAFF
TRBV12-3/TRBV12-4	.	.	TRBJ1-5	TGTGCCAGCAGTTTGGTGGAGAATCAGCCCCAGCATTTT	CASSLVENQPQHF
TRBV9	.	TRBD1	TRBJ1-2	TGTGCCAGCAGCCCCCGGACAGGGGGGAACTATGGCTACACCTTC	CASSPRTGGNYGYTF
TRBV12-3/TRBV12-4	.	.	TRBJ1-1	TGTGCCAGCAGCATACAGGAGAACACTGAAGCTTTCTTT	CASSIQENTEAFF
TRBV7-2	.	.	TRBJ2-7	TGTGCCAGCAGCTTAGAAGGGAACCTCTACGAGCAGTACTTC	CASSLEGNLYEQYF
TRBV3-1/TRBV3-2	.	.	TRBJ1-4	TGTGCCAGCAGCCAAGATATGGCAGGGGATGAAAAACTGTTTTTT	CASSQDMAGDEKLFF
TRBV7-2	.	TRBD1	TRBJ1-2	TGTGCCAGCAAACCGGGACAGGGGAATCGTGGCTACACCTTC	CASKPGQGNRGYTF
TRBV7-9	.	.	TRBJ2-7	TGTGCCAGCAGCTTAGGGGAAAGGGACAAATCCTACGAGCAGTACTTC	CASSLGERDKSYEQYF
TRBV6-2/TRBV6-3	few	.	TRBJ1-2	TGTGCCAGCAGCGGAGCGGACGGACCACACTATGGCTACACCTTC	CASSGADGPHYGYTF
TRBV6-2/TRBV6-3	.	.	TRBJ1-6	TGTGCCAGCAGTTACAATGAGGGACGGAATTCACCCCTCCACTTT	CASSYNEGRNSPLHF
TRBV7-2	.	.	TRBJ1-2	TGTGCCAGCACCGGGGGGGTGCACTATGGCTACACCTTC	CASTGGVHYGYTF
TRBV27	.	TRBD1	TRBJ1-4	TGTGCCAGCAGTGAAATAGGGACAGGGCAGGCAAAACTGTTTTTT	CASSEIGTGQAKLFF
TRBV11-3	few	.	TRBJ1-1	TGTGCCAGCAGCTTAGATCAGCAGATGAACACTGAAGCTTTCTTT	CASSLDQQMNTEAFF
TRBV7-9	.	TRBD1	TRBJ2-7	TGTGCCAGCAGCTCGCGGACAGGGTCCTACGAGCAGTACTTC	CASSSRTGSYEQYF